Sequencing of this T cell receptor (beta chain) was carried out in a study of T cell responses to AZD1222 COVID-19 vaccine. Sequencing used immunoSEQ multiplex PCR; TCRdb keeps in-frame clones, though not all of them. This sample has around 140,000 clones, with approximately 90% found just once. CDR1 and CDR2 (germline): SGHAT, FQNNGV. The trim removed 4 bases at V and 0 bases at J, leaving 2 bases unmatched. CDR3 length equals 14 residues. V is TRBV11-2 and J is TRBJ2-7; TRBD1 agrees at 8 bases. The sequenced sample was peripheral blood, obtained 28 days after the second AZD1222 dose. This receptor was identified in an adult who received the AZD1222 COVID-19 vaccine. The CDR3 loop reads CASSSGTGSYEQYV. As DNA, the CDR3 is TGTGCCAGCAGCTCCGGGACAGGCTCCTACGAGCAGTACGTC.